The entry below gives a single TCR beta chain sequence along with its context. Germline V gene sequence: CDR1 SGHNT, CDR2 YYREEE (reference sequence). This CDR3 is 12 amino acids long. V gave up 2 bases and J gave up 9 bases, with 9 bases separating them. The data were obtained in a study of T cells after somatic rescue of genetic block. The table came from immunoSEQ multiplex PCR; TCRdb's copy has only in-frame clones and leaves some out. Of approximately 10,000 clones in the sample, 78% are singletons; the top ten hold around 7.9%. This sequence was found in a boy younger than 18. The sample comprised peripheral blood mononuclear cells (PBMCs). This chain connects TRBV5-4 to TRBJ2-1, with D uncertain. Written as DNA, the CDR3 is TGTGCCAGCAGCTTAGCCTTCGGTGAGCAGTTCTTC. Protein sequence: CASSLAFGEQFF.